This is a list of T cell receptor beta chains from one sample in a study of T cell responses to AZD1222 COVID-19 vaccine. The repertoire was sequenced with immunoSEQ multiplex PCR; TCRdb's copy has only in-frame clones and lacks some. The table has roughly 120,000 clones, around 84% seen once. The input for sequencing was peripheral blood, taken 28 days after the second AZD1222 dose. These receptors were taken from an adult who received the AZD1222 COVID-19 vaccine. Both conserved end residues are part of each CDR3.

>TRBJ2-5|TRBV11-3
CASSSQGSETQYF
>TRBJ2-7|TRBV28
CASSPISELSGEQYF
>TRBJ2-7|TRBV19
CASSIQGAYEQYF
>TRBJ1-5|TRBV6-2/TRBV6-3
CASSYRPYSNQPQHF
>TRBJ1-5|TRBV19
CASSKGARRYSNQPQHF
>TRBJ1-1|TRBV12-3/TRBV12-4
CASSLTVNTEAFF
>TRBJ2-2|TRBV7-2
CASSRGQVDTGELFF
>TRBJ2-7|TRBV24-1
CATSGDRDDEQYF
>TRBJ1-6|TRBV6-1
CASGDSFNSPLHF
>TRBJ1-3|TRBV6-5
CASRRTGSGNTIYF
>TRBJ1-6|TRBV5-8
CASSFLGGFSPLHF
>TRBJ2-3|TRBV11-2
CASSPGSGPDTQYF
>TRBJ2-3|TRBV13
CASSTETGLAVDTQYF
>TRBJ2-6|TRBV6-1
CASSESGLYGANVLTF
>TRBJ2-7|TRBV5-4
CASSLATGALIYEQYF
>TRBJ2-1|TRBV5-4
CASSGMTDRGPNEQFF
>TRBJ1-1|TRBV28
CASSLLTANTEAFF
>TRBJ2-3|TRBV6-2/TRBV6-3
CASSQQGWQYF
>TRBJ1-3|TRBV7-9
CASSFGGGTIYF
>TRBJ2-7|TRBV5-4
CASSLTSGYSYEQYF
>TRBJ2-7|TRBV5-4
CASSLGTSASYEQYF
>TRBJ2-5|TRBV23-1
CASSPPRLRETQYF
>TRBJ1-3|TRBV18
CASSPPNPTGPRNTIYF